This T cell receptor (beta chain) was recorded in a study of cytomegalovirus exposure and HLA in healthy donors (TCRdb year 2017). With regard to the full study: An earlier analysis of approximately 550 of the donors reported 250 to 300 Gb of sequence data and 117 million unique TCR beta sequences from some 180 million T cells. Approximately 310 gigabases of sequencing data and around 90 million unique TCR sequences made up an early release that covered about 640 HLA-typed donors. Among the roughly 400 genotyped donors, approximately 77% belonged to the genetic ancestry cluster associated with self-reported Caucasian donors. The aim of the study was to test whether cataloging public T cell receptors could identify signatures of past pathogen exposure. The T cell repertoires of about 700 subjects were profiled by immunosequencing and related to cytomegalovirus serostatus. Besides the first cohort of approximately 670 subjects, a separate validation cohort made up of roughly 120 different subjects was used. To predict cytomegalovirus infection status, the study combined high-throughput TCR immunosequencing, statistical association of individual TCRs with disease status, and machine learning. In a later analysis, previously published TCR beta repertoires from hundreds of donors were re-analyzed and high-resolution HLA genotyping was added so that TCR occurrence patterns could be studied. Rather than drawing on any new phenotypic data, the later analysis identified candidate immune exposures from TCR beta sequences and the way those sequences occurred across donors. An earlier analysis of 500 to 750 of the donors applied high-throughput TCR beta sequencing to assess whether each TCR beta V gene segment acted as functional or pseudogenic. Donor age, sex, ethnicity and CMV serostatus were compiled alongside the repertoire data. A later genetic analysis took genome-wide SNP genotypes for about 65% of the roughly 670 donors and used that subset as a discovery cohort. Every discovery cohort repertoire had been produced on one sequencing platform. Both class I and class II loci were covered by HLA typing, at four-digit resolution. Typing coverage differed by locus: A, B, C, DRB1 and DQB1 were typed in roughly 620-630 donors, DQA1 in 500 to 550, DPA1 in nearly 610, and DPB1 in approximately 450. A handful of DR-DQ haplotypes were treated as single units for association and clustering because of strong linkage in the cohort. Across about 370 genotyped donors of the cohort, an average of about 220,000 unique TCR beta nucleotide sequences per donor were sequenced, and 15% to 20% of those sequences were non-productive. Points the paper makes about the study in general: In a later genetic analysis, fewer N-insertions in productive TCRs were reported among donors in an Asian-associated ancestry cluster than the approximately 710-donor mean. The 87-base-pair reads could not distinguish some IMGT-functional V segments, including TRBV6-2 and TRBV6-3, so those segments were excluded. Several of the top co-occurrence clusters appeared to be linked to parvovirus B19, influenza, CMV and Epstein-Barr virus, according to a later analysis. Across donors, most TCR sequences were observed very rarely, whereas some public TCRs were present in many individuals. The earlier analysis of 587 of the donors excluded 15 to 20 rarely observed V segments, including chromosome 9 orphons, because counts were too low. A group of highly shared sequence variants was considered likely to be a technical artifact of the sequencing pipeline. In an earlier analysis of fewer than 750 of the donors, most TCR beta V segments were observed in productive rearrangements about 90% or about 30% of the time, broadly matching IMGT annotations. A later analysis found that most CMV-associated TCR beta chains appeared HLA-restricted, with HLA associations seemingly driven largely by CMV exposure. A later analysis found that HLA-associated TCR beta chains were more clonally expanded and had lower generation probabilities than equally common non-associated chains. Sequencing depth was assumed to be roughly uniform across donors in the presence/absence analyses, though that assumption may not hold. The study listed 150 to 200 TCR beta chains as associated with cytomegalovirus. Linkage disequilibrium might explain the correlated functional status among segregating V segments, but an unknown experimental factor could not be ruled out. In vitro tests confirmed that three of the cytomegalovirus-associated TCR beta chains recognize cytomegalovirus antigens. At a false discovery rate of 0.05, a later analysis linked around 17,000 TCR beta sequences to specific HLA alleles. In a later genetic analysis, a missense DCLRE1C variant was associated with V-gene and J-gene trimming of TCR beta chains, and the association was replicated in an independent cohort. It was suggested by the authors that the approach could potentially be generalized to other disease states and immunological phenotypes. In this cohort, only TCR beta chains were sequenced, and detectable features were limited by the absence of alpha or paired-chain data. A further reported finding was that TCR beta sequences accurately predicted the HLA-A and HLA-B alleles for most subjects in the first cohort. In a later analysis, the rate of TCR association differed among HLA loci, with DRB1 alleles having the most associated TCRs and HLA-C alleles having the fewest. Cytomegalovirus status was reported to be diagnosed by the classifier with high specificity and sensitivity in both the original and validation cohorts. HLA typing was unavailable for some donors at each locus, so association tests used only the typed subset. When HLA alleles, especially DR and DQ, strongly co-occurred, TCR associations were difficult to assign to individual alleles. Immune exposure information for the cohort was limited to CMV serostatus.

Library creation used the immunoSEQ multiplex PCR assay. For the multiplex PCR, a mixture combining 60 forward primers for TCR Vbeta segments and 13 reverse primers for TCR Jbeta segments was used. The CDR3 region of rearranged TCR beta genes was amplified from genomic DNA by a multiplex PCR assay. The Illumina HiSeq System was used to sequence the amplified TCR beta libraries as 87-base-pair reads. On the study's bioinformatics: A later analysis counted 75 million to 100 million unique TCR beta chains across the 666 repertoires, and 9 million to 14 million of these chains were shared by at least two donors. A nearest-neighbor algorithm error-corrected the raw reads and collapsed the reads into unique sequences, merging closely related sequences to remove PCR and sequencing errors. Alignment of CDR3 sequences to IMGT reference sequences was used to assign V, D and J gene segments. For a sequence to be retained, a match of at least six nucleotides was required to both a V gene segment and a J gene segment. Rearrangements were classified as productive when the CDR3 lacked stop codons and remained in frame with V and J, and all other rearrangements were classified as non-productive. Following IMGT convention, CDR3 was defined as the stretch from the second conserved V-encoded cysteine to the conserved J-encoded phenylalanine. In an earlier analysis of more than 550 of the donors, sequences lacking an unambiguous match to a single V gene segment were excluded. An earlier analysis of approximately 590 of the donors called V segments functional above 56.7% productive rearrangements and segregating when the between-donor standard deviation exceeded 5%. A statistical classification framework was built to diagnose cytomegalovirus status from the catalog of TCR beta chain sequences. In a later analysis, TCR nucleotide sequences were compared against IMGT/GENE-DB human TR gene sequences so that V and J genes could be assigned. Using the TCRdist pipeline, a later analysis assigned CDR3 sequences along with most-parsimonious VDJ recombination scenarios. In a later analysis, each TCR beta chain was defined by its CDR3 amino acid sequence together with its V-gene family, and reads lacking a unique V-gene family were excluded. As a way to deal with suspected cross-contamination and a sequencing artifact, a later analysis dropped hundreds of nucleotide sequences that were highly shared and had low generation probability. In a later analysis, a clonal expansion index was calculated for each public chain from normalized within-repertoire ranks of inferred template counts. In a later analysis, generation probabilities were computed using a VDJ recombination model fitted to out-of-frame rearrangements, and the results were checked against IGoR. In a later analysis, hypergeometric tests were used to score TCR-TCR, TCR-HLA and TCR-CMV co-occurrence, with a repertoire-size bias correction applied to TCR pairs. False discovery rates were estimated in a later analysis by permuting HLA or CMV assignments 20 times. In a later analysis, co-occurring TCRs were grouped with DBSCAN, and TCRdist sequence similarity was added when clustering was performed within HLA-allele-positive subsets. Repertoires with fewer than 30,000 or more than 120,000 public chains, plus five repertoires with anomalous nucleotide sharing, were excluded from co-occurrence clustering. TCRdb's version of the immuneACCESS table is confined to in-frame rearrangements and falls short of the full clone set. An unresolved V gene accounts for under half of the shortfall where checked; the remainder is of unknown origin. V, J and clone size derive from that table, while D and trimming were established from the DNA sequence. The data table for this sample lists about 88,000 clones. About 5.5% of the sample is held by the ten biggest clonotypes.

The germline V gene encodes CDR1 LGHNA and CDR2 YSLEER. Trimming takes 1 base off V and 8 bases off J; junction bases not matched to a gene: 21. From the cysteine through the phenylalanine, the CDR3 covers 21 amino acids. Only the CDR3 portion is preserved as DNA: 63 bases, with reading frame beginning at the first base. Comments on this clone: Its binding antigen is unknown.

The cohort comprised 670 or so healthy bone marrow donors. Cohort members were all nominally healthy when sampled, although unrecorded immune exposures were likely present. The donor tested CMV seropositive and was one of the 289 seropositive cohort members. Every donor gave a peripheral blood sample, and the peripheral blood mononuclear cells from that sample were used for TCR beta sequencing. Genomic DNA was extracted from the blood cell samples with the Qiagen DNeasy Blood Extraction Kit. The specimen sequenced was PBMCs. This clonotype was obtained from a girl aged 5-17 years in good health and CMV-seropositive. This chain joins TRBV4-3 to TRBJ2-1; 12 bases in between match TRBD2. This receptor carries the CDR3 CASSQASTPSGGATDGDEQFF. The DNA sequence is given as TGCGCCAGCAGCCAAGCGTCGACTCCTAGCGGGGGGGCAACGGACGGAGATGAGCAGTTCTTC.